These 21 T cell receptor beta chains came from one sample sequenced in a study of cytomegalovirus exposure and HLA in healthy donors. PCR primers comprised 60 Vbeta and 13 Jbeta primers. Profiled with immunoSEQ multiplex PCR; TCRdb holds only in-frame clones, not every one. The table lists tens of thousands of clones, over 75% of them singletons, with 2% to 3% in the top ten. The material sequenced was PBMCs. These TCRs come from a male donor in good health and CMV-seropositive.

The chain carries TRBV19 and TRBJ1-2; 11 nucleotides line up with TRBD1. The germline CDR1 and CDR2 sequences are LNHDA and SQIVND (reference sequence). With 10 bases clipped from V and 8 bases from J, the junction kept 9 bases outside the gene matches. This CDR3 region has 13 residues. DNA of the CDR3: TGTGCCACCTGGACAGGGGGCGAGAGGGGCTACACCTTC. This translates into CATWTGGERGYTF.

V gene TRBV5-4 combines with J gene TRBJ2-1, with TRBD2 matching 9 bases. This CDR3 has 16 amino acids. V dropped 0 bases and J dropped 9; count of bases not matched to a gene: 10. Germline V lookup: CDR1 SGHNT, CDR2 YYREEE (reference sequence). CDR3 protein: CASSLGRAGGTSEQFF. The CDR3 DNA is TGTGCCAGCAGCTTGGGTCGAGCGGGAGGTACGAGTGAGCAGTTCTTC.

The genes are TRBV5-1 and TRBJ2-1; 9 bases map to TRBD2. CDR3 length: 15 amino acids. Germline CDR1 is SGHRS and CDR2 is YFSETQ. The V segment lost 0 bases and the J segment 8 bases; nucleotides outside the gene matches: 6. Here the CDR3 DNA reads TGCGCCAGCAGCTTGGTGGCTAGCGGGAATCATGAGCAGTTCTTC. Protein product: CASSLVASGNHEQFF.

The sample holds a few counts of this clone. J is TRBJ2-3 and V is TRBV13, with 11 bases that match TRBD2. The germline gives CDR1 PRHDT, CDR2 FYEKMQ (reference sequence). The CDR3 has 19 amino acids. V trimming: 7 bases; J trimming: 4 bases; junction bases outside the gene matches: 19. CDR3 amino acids: CASIRSIAGGPTRADTQYF. The DNA for the CDR3 is TGTGCCAGCATCCGTTCCATAGCGGGAGGGCCGACCAGGGCAGATACGCAGTATTTT. Full variable domain (rest looked up from reference TRBV13 and TRBJ2-3): AAGVIQSPRHLIKEKRETATLKCYPIPRHDTVYWYQQGPGQDPQFLISFYEKMQSDKGSIPDRFSAQQFSDYHSELNMSSLELGDSALYFCASIRSIAGGPTRADTQYFGPGTRLTVL.

The CDR3 loop reads CASSKTSGRNTGELFF. CDR3 nucleotide sequence: TGTGCCAGCAGTAAAACTAGCGGGAGGAACACCGGGGAGCTGTTTTTT. V usage is TRBV28 and J usage is TRBJ2-2, with 11 bases identical to TRBD2. Unmatched junction bases numbered 3, after V lost 5 bases and J lost 1 base. The CDR3 length is 16 residues. The germline gives CDR1 MDHEN, CDR2 SYDVKM. Together with reference TRBV28 and TRBJ2-2, the CDR3 gives the full variable domain: DVKVTQSSRYLVKRTGEKVFLECVQDMDHENMFWYRQDPGLGLRLIYFSYDVKMKEKGDIPEGYSVSREKKERFSLILESASTNQTSMYLCASSKTSGRNTGELFFGEGSRLTVL.

The chain is built from TRBV14 and TRBJ2-2; D is undetermined. Germline V gene lookup returns CDR1 SGHDN and CDR2 FVKESK. CDR3 length: 14 amino acids. With 3 bases removed from V and 5 bases from J, the gap between germline ends came to 10 bases. The CDR3 here is CASSQAMRTGELFF. CDR3 sequence (DNA): TGTGCCAGCAGCCAGGCTATGCGGACCGGGGAGCTGTTTTTT.

This clone was detected once. The CDR3 region is CASSPRASTDTQYF. CDR3 DNA sequence: TGTGCCAGCAGCCCGCGGGCGAGCACAGATACGCAGTATTTT. V usage is TRBV7-9 and J usage is TRBJ2-3, with D possibly being TRBD2 (5 bases). Trimming removed 5 bases at V and 0 bases at J, with 9 bases between. The CDR3 has 14 residues. Germline loops: CDR1 SEHNR, CDR2 FQNEAQ (reference sequence).

The chain has TRBV6-8 and TRBJ2-6, with 10 bases lining up with TRBD2. V trimming: 2 bases; J trimming: 3 bases; junction bases outside the gene matches: 19. The CDR3 covers 22 residues. Germline loops: CDR1 MNHGY, CDR2 SAAAGT. For the CDR3, the DNA is TGTGCCAGCAGTTACCCCCCCCTAGCGGGAGTAAGGGAGATTTTTGGGGCCAACGTCCTGACTTTC. Protein product: CASSYPPLAGVREIFGANVLTF.

This rearrangement joins TRBV4-2 to TRBJ1-1; D gene ambiguous. Germline V lookup: CDR1 LGHNA, CDR2 YNFKEQ. Trimming cost V 3 bases and J 3 bases, with 17 bases left between them. CDR3 size: 16 residues. In DNA, the CDR3 is TGTGCCAGCAGCCAGGGCTTGGGTAAAGCGGACACTGAAGCTTTCTTT. As protein: CASSQGLGKADTEAFF.

This CDR3 reads CASSFPSNYGYTF. The CDR3 region has the DNA TGTGCCAGCAGTTTCCCCTCGAACTATGGCTACACCTTC. V is TRBV28 and J is TRBJ1-2; no definite D call. Trimming pared 3 bases from V and 2 bases from J, leaving 7 bases between. The CDR3 spans 13 residues. Germline assignment: CDR1 MDHEN and CDR2 SYDVKM.

The chain joins TRBV7-2 to TRBJ2-3; possible D gene TRBD2, 5 bases. Germline CDR1 and CDR2: SGHTA and FQGNSA. The CDR3 sequence is 16 residues long. V was cut by 5 bases and J by 4 bases, with 19 bases left in between. The CDR3 DNA sequence: TGTGCCAGCAGCCTACCTGGACTCTCCCCCGCAGATACGCAGTATTTT. It is translated as CASSLPGLSPADTQYF.

This chain uses TRBV27 with TRBJ2-7, with 10 nucleotides matching TRBD1. Germline assignment: CDR1 MNHEY and CDR2 SMNVEV (reference sequence). This CDR3 is 16 amino acids long. With 5 bases clipped from V and 1 base from J, the junction kept 8 bases outside the gene matches. CDR3 DNA: TGTGCCAGCAGTCCCGGGACAGGGGTTGGGTCCTACGAGCAGTACTTC. Protein sequence: CASSPGTGVGSYEQYF.

This clone has ten or more counts. The chain links TRBV30 to TRBJ1-1; the match to TRBD1 covers 9 bases. The germline V gene has CDR1 GTSNPN and CDR2 SVGIG (reference sequence). V gave up 4 bases and J gave up 8 bases; unmatched junction bases: 2. The CDR3 sequence is 11 residues long. CDR3 coding DNA: TGTGCCTGGATCGGACAGGGGGAAGCTTTCTTT. It yields the protein CAWIGQGEAFF.

CDR3 region: CASSPRPGLAIHEQFF. CDR3 coding DNA: TGTGCCAGCAGTCCACGACCGGGACTAGCGATCCATGAGCAGTTCTTC. The chain couples TRBV28 to TRBJ2-1; 10 nucleotides line up with TRBD2. The CDR3 is 16 amino acids. Per the germline V gene, CDR1 is MDHEN and CDR2 is SYDVKM. Trimming at V came to 5 bases and at J to 8 bases, leaving 12 bases not matched to a gene.

The chain couples TRBV15 to TRBJ1-4; D remains ambiguous. Germline CDR1 reads LNHNV; CDR2 reads YYDKDF (reference sequence). This CDR3 region has 16 residues. V lost 2 bases and J lost 0, with 10 bases in between. CDR3 coding DNA: TGTGCCACCAGCAGATTACTCTTTTCAACTAATGAAAAACTGTTTTTT. Translated, it gives CATSRLLFSTNEKLFF.

This chain joins TRBV20-1 and TRBJ1-1; D is possibly TRBD1 (6 bases). Germline V gene lookup returns CDR1 DFQATT and CDR2 SNEGSKA (reference sequence). This CDR3 comprises 9 residues. Deletions cut 7 bases from V and 14 bases from J, with 14 bases between. The CDR3 nucleotides are TGCAGTGTTGGACAGACCGGGTTCTTT. Protein product: CSVGQTGFF.

This clone was counted between two and nine times. The chain employs TRBV28 and TRBJ1-4; D gene ambiguous. The germline V gene encodes CDR1 MDHEN and CDR2 SYDVKM. The CDR3 runs 14 residues. The V end was cut by 7 bases, the J end by 0 bases, with 9 bases between. CDR3 loop: CASTEDATNEKLFF. DNA of the CDR3: TGTGCCAGCACCGAGGATGCAACTAATGAAAAACTGTTTTTT.

The genes are TRBV18 and TRBJ1-2, with a possible D match to TRBD1 (6 bases). The CDR3 has 16 amino acids. The germline V and J ends were trimmed by 4 bases and 0 bases, with 15 bases remaining between them. Germline loops: CDR1 KGHSH, CDR2 LQKENI. CDR3 nucleotides: TGTGCCAGCTCACATATCTCAGGGGCCTCTAACTATGGCTACACCTTC. Translation: CASSHISGASNYGYTF.

The chain carries TRBV9 and TRBJ1-1, with TRBD1 matching over 11 bases. The CDR3 is 17 amino acids. CDR1 is SGDLS and CDR2 is YYNGEE in the germline V gene. After removal of 2 bases from V and 1 base from J, the junction contained 7 bases not matched to a gene. The CDR3 here is CASSVTGTGGKNTEAFF. Written as DNA, the CDR3 is TGTGCCAGCAGCGTCACCGGGACAGGGGGTAAGAACACTGAAGCTTTCTTT.

The chain joins TRBV6-1 to TRBJ1-2, with D possibly being TRBD1 (5 bases). The V gene lost 11 bases and the J gene lost 2 bases, with 15 bases spanning the gap. Germline loops: CDR1 MNHNS, CDR2 SASEGT. This CDR3 is 13 amino acids long. The CDR3: CALMGGVNYGYTF. The DNA for the CDR3 is TGTGCCCTCATGGGGGGAGTGAACTATGGCTACACCTTC.

V and J are TRBV13 and TRBJ2-7; perhaps TRBD2 as D (6 bases). CDR3 length: 15 residues. Trimming took 2 bases from V and 5 from J, leaving 16 bases between them. The germline V gene has CDR1 PRHDT and CDR2 FYEKMQ (reference sequence). The CDR3 spells CASSLWRDAGNEQYF. DNA of the CDR3: TGTGCCAGCAGCTTATGGCGGGACGCTGGCAACGAGCAGTACTTC.